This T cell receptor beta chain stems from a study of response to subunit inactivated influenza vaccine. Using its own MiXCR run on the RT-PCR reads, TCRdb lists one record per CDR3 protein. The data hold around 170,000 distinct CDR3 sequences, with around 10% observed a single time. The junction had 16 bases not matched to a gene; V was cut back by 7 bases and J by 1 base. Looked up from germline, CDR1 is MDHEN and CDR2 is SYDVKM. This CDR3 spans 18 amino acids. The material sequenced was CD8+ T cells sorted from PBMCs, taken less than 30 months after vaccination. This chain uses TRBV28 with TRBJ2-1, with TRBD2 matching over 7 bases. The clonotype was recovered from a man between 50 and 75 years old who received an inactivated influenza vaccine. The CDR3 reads CASTLNGGILGSYNEQFF. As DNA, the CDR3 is TGTGCCAGCACCCTGAACGGGGGGATTCTCGGATCCTACAATGAGCAGTTCTTC.